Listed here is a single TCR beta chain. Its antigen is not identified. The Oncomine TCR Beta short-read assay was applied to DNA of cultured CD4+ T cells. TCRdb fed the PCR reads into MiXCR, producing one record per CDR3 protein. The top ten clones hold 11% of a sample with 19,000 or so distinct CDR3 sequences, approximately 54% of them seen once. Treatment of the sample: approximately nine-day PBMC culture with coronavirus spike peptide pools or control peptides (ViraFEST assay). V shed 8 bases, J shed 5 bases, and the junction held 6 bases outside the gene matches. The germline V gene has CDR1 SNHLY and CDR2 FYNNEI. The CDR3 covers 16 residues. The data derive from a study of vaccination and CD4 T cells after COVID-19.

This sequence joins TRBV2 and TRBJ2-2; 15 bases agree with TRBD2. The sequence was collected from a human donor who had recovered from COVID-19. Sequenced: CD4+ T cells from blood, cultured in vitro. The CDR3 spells CASGGLAGGWTGELFF. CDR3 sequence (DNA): TGTGCCAGCGGGGGACTAGCGGGAGGCTGGACCGGGGAGCTGTTTTTT.